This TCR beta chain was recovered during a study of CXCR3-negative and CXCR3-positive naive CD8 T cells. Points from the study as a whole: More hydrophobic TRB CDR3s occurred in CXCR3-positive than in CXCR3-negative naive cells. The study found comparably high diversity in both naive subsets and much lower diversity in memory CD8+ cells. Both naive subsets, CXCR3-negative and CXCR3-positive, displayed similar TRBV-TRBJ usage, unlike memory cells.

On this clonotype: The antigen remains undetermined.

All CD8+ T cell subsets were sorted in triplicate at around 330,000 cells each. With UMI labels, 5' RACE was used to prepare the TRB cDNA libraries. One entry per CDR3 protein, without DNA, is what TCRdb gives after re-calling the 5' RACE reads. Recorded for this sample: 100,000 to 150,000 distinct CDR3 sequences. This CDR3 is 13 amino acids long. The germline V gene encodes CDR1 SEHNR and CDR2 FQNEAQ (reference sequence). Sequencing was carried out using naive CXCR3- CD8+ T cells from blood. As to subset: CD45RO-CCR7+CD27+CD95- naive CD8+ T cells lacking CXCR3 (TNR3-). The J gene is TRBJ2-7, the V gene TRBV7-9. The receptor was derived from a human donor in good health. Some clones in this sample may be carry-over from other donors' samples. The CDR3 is CASSLGNSYELYF.